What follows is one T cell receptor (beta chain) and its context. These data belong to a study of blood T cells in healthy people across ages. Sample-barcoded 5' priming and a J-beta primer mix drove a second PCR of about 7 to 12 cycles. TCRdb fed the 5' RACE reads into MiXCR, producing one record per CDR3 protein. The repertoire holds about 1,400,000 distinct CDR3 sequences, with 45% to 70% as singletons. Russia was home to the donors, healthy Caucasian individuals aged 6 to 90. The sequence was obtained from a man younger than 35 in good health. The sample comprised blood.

CDR3 amino acids: CASSHPKITGTADAYEQYF. The CDR3 DNA sequence: TGCGCCAGCAGCCACCCAAAGATAACCGGGACAGCCGACGCCTACGAGCAGTACTTC. The V and J genes are TRBV4-1 and TRBJ2-7, with TRBD1 matching over 7 bases. The CDR3 loop spans 19 amino acids. Germline CDR1 is MGHRA and CDR2 is YSYEKL. V dropped 3 bases and J dropped 2; count of bases not matched to a gene: 19.